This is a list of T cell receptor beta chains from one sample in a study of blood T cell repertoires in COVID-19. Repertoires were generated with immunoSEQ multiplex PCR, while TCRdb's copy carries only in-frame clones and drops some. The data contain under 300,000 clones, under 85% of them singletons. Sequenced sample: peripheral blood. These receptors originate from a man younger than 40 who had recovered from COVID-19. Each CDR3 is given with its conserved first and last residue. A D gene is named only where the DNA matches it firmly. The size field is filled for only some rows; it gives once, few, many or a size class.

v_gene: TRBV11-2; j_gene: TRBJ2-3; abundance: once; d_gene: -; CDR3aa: CASSLLGLRTDTQYF; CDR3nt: TGTGCCAGCAGCTTACTGGGACTGAGAACAGATACGCAGTATTTT
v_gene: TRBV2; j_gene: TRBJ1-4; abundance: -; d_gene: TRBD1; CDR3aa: CARQTGGSEKLFF; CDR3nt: TGTGCCAGACAGACAGGGGGCAGTGAAAAACTGTTTTTT
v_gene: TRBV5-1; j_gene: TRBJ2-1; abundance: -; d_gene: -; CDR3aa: CASSLAGVPSSEQFF; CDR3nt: TGCGCCAGCAGCTTGGCGGGGGTGCCATCTAGTGAGCAGTTCTTC
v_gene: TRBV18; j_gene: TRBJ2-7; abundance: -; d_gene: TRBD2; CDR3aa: CASSPRSGVSYEQYF; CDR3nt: TGTGCCAGCTCACCACGTAGCGGGGTTTCGTACGAGCAGTACTTC
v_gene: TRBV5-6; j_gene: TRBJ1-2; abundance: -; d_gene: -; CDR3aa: CASSLIQDQRYGYTF; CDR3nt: TGTGCCAGCAGCTTGATACAGGACCAACGGTATGGCTACACCTTC
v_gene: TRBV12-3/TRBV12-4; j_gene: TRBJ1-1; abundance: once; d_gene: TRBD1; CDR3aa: CASSPGQGLEAFF; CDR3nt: TGTGCCAGCAGCCCAGGACAGGGGCTGGAAGCTTTCTTT
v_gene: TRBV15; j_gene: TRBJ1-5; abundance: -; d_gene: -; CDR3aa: CATSREQTNQPQHF; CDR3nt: TGTGCCACCAGCAGAGAACAGACAAATCAGCCCCAGCATTTT
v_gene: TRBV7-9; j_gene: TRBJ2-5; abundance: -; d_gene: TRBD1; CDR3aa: CASSAGQGSGETQYF; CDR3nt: TGTGCCAGCAGCGCCGGACAGGGATCCGGAGAGACCCAGTACTTC
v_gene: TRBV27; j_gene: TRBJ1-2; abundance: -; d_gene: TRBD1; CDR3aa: CASRGQGNYGYTF; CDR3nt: TGTGCCAGCAGAGGACAGGGGAACTATGGCTACACCTTC
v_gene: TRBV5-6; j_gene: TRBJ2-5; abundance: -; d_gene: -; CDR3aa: CASSLRQLETQYF; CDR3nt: TGTGCCAGCAGCTTAAGACAGTTGGAGACCCAGTACTTC
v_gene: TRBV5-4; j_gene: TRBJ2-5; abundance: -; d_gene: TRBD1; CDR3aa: CASSRGQGRQETQYF; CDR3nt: TGTGCCAGCAGCCGGGGACAGGGCCGACAAGAGACCCAGTACTTC
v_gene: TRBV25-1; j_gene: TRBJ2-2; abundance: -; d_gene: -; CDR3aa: CASSVSQGDSGELFF; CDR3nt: TGTGCCAGCAGTGTATCACAGGGAGATTCCGGGGAGCTGTTTTTT
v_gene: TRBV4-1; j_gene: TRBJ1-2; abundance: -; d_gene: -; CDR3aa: CASSHAAASGDGYTF; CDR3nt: TGCGCCAGCAGCCATGCGGCGGCCTCCGGTGATGGCTACACCTTC
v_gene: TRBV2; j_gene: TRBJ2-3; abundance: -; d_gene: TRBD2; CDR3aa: CASSDRGDLSQTQYF; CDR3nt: TGTGCCAGCAGTGACCGGGGGGACCTCAGTCAGACGCAGTATTTT
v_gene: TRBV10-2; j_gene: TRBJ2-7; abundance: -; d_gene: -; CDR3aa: CASGAGRGDRPKEQYF; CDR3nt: TGCGCCAGCGGGGCGGGGCGGGGAGACCGACCTAAGGAGCAGTACTTC
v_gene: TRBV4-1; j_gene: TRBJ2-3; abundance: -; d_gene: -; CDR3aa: CASSQESSAFTDTQYF; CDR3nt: TGCGCCAGCAGCCAAGAGTCTAGCGCGTTCACAGATACGCAGTATTTT
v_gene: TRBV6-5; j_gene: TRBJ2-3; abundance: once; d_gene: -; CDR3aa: CATRGFADTQYF; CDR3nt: TGTGCCACCAGGGGCTTCGCAGATACGCAGTATTTT
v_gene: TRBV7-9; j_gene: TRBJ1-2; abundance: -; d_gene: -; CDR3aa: CASSLVLTDYGYTF; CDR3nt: TGTGCCAGCAGCTTAGTACTGACAGACTATGGCTACACCTTC
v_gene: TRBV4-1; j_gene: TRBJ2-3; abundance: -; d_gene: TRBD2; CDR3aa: CASSQGLAGGSTDTQYF; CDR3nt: TGCGCCAGCAGCCAAGGACTAGCGGGGGGGAGCACAGATACGCAGTATTTT
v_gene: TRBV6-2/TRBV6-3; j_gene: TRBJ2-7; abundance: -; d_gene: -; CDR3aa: CASSSQDYEQYF; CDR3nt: TGTGCCAGCAGTTCTCAGGACTACGAGCAGTACTTC
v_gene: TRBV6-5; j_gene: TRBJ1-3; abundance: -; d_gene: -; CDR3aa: CASRPSTRSGNTIYF; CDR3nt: TGTGCCAGCAGACCTTCGACAAGGTCTGGAAACACCATATATTTT
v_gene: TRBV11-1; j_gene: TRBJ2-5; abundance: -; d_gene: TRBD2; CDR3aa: CASSSGLGVLETQYF; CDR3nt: TGTGCCAGCAGCTCGGGACTAGGGGTGTTAGAGACCCAGTACTTC
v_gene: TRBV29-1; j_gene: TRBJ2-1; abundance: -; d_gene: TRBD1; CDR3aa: CSVIDRGGYEQFF; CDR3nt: TGCAGCGTTATCGACAGGGGAGGCTATGAGCAGTTCTTC
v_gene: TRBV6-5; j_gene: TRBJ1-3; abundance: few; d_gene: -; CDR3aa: CASSYSDRSGNTIYF; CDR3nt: TGTGCCAGCAGTTACTCAGACAGATCTGGAAACACCATATATTTT
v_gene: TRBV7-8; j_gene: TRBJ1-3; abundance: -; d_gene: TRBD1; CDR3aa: CASSPTGQRNTIYF; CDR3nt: TGTGCCAGCAGCCCCACGGGACAGCGAAACACCATATATTTT
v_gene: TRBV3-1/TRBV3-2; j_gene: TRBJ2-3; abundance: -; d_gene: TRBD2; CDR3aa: CASSPLSGGDFISTDTQYF; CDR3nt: TGTGCCAGCAGCCCCCTCAGCGGGGGAGACTTTATTAGCACAGATACGCAGTATTTT
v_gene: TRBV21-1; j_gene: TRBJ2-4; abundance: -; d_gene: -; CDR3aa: CASSIRLAGVNLAKNIQYF; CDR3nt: TGTGCCAGCAGCATCCGACTAGCGGGAGTAAACCTAGCCAAAAACATTCAGTACTTC
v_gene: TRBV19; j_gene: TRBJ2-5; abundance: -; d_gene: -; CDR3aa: CASSTTPTRETQYF; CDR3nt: TGTGCCAGTAGTACGACCCCGACCAGGGAGACCCAGTACTTC
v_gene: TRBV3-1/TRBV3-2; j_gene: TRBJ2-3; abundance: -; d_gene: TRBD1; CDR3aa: CASSGAGQGKTYTQYF; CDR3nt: TGTGCCAGCAGCGGCGCCGGACAGGGGAAGACGTATACGCAGTATTTT
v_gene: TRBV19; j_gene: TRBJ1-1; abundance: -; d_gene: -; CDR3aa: CASSSLRHPNTEAFF; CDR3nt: TGTGCCAGTAGCTCGCTCAGGCATCCGAACACTGAAGCTTTCTTT
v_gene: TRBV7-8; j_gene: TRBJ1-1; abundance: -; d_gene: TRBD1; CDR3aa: CASSSDRGRENARNTEAFF; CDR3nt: TGTGCCAGCAGCTCGGACAGGGGTCGAGAAAATGCCAGGAACACTGAAGCTTTCTTT
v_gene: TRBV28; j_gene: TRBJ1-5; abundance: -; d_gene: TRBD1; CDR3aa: CASSPPDRDQPQHF; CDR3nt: TGTGCCAGCAGTCCACCGGACAGGGATCAGCCCCAGCATTTT
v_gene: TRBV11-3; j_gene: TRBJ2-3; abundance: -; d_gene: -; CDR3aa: CASSSSSSSDTQYF; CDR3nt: TGTGCCAGCAGCTCCAGTAGCAGTTCGGATACGCAGTATTTT
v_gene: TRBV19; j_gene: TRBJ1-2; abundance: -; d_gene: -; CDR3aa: CASSPPGTSYGYTF; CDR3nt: TGTGCCAGTAGCCCCCCCGGGACATCCTATGGCTACACCTTC
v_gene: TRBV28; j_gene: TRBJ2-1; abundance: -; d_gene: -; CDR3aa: CASSSGGALLEQFF; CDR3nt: TGTGCCAGCAGTTCAGGCGGGGCCCTTTTAGAGCAGTTCTTC
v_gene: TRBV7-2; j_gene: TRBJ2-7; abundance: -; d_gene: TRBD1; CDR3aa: CASIGTGGSYEQYF; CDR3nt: TGTGCCAGCATAGGGACAGGGGGTTCATACGAGCAGTACTTC
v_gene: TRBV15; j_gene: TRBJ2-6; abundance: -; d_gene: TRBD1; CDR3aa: CATSNLLSGQASSGANVLTF; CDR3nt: TGTGCCACCAGCAACCTCCTATCAGGACAGGCGAGCTCTGGGGCCAACGTCCTGACTTTC
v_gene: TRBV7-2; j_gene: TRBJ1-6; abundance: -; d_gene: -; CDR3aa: CASRIQGSPLHF; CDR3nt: TGTGCCAGCAGGATACAGGGTTCACCCCTCCACTTT
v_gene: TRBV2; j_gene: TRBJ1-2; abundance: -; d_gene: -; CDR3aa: CASSESDGYTF; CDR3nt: TGTGCCAGCAGTGAGTCTGATGGCTACACCTTC
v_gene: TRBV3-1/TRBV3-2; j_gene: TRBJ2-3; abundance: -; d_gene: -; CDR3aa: CASSQTKGTQYF; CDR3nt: TGTGCCAGCAGCCAAACTAAAGGTACGCAGTATTTT
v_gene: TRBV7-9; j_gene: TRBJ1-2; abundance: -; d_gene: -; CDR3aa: CASSEGGNYGYTF; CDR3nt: TGTGCCAGCAGCGAGGGAGGGAACTATGGCTACACCTTC
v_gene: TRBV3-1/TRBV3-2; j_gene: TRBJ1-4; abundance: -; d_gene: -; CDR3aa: CASSQEGAQGEEKLFF; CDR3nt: TGTGCCAGCAGCCAAGAAGGAGCTCAGGGTGAAGAAAAACTGTTTTTT
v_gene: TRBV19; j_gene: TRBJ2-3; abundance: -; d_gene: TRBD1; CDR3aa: CASSRGQGWTDTQYF; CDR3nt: TGTGCCAGTAGCCGAGGACAGGGTTGGACAGATACGCAGTATTTT
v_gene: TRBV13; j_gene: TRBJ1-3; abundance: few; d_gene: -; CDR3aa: CASSYTGSGNTIYF; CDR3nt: TGTGCCAGCAGTTATACAGGATCTGGAAACACCATATATTTT
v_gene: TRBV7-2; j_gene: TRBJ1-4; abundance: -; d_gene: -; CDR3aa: CASSFPGQDNEKLFF; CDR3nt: TGTGCCAGCAGCTTCCCGGGACAAGATAATGAAAAACTGTTTTTT
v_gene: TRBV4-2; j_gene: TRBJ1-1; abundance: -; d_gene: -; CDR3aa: CASSPLSWGRVNTEAFF; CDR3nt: TGTGCCAGCAGCCCACTCTCCTGGGGGCGGGTGAACACTGAAGCTTTCTTT
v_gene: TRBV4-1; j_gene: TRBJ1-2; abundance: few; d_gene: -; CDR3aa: CASSQELGVPGYTF; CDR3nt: TGCGCCAGCAGCCAAGAGTTGGGCGTCCCGGGCTACACCTTC
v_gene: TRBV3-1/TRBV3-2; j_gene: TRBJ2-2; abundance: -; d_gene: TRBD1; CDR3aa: CASSQGHSGGPGELFF; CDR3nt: TGTGCCAGCAGCCAAGGGCATTCAGGGGGCCCCGGGGAGCTGTTTTTT
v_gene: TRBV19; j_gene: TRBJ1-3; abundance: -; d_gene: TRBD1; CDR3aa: CASSIRPDRDRSYTIYF; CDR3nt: TGTGCCAGTAGTATCCGCCCTGACCGGGACAGGAGTTACACCATATATTTT
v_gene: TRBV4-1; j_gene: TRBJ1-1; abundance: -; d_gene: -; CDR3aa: CASSQDAGEGTEAFF; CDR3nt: TGCGCCAGCAGCCAAGATGCGGGGGAGGGGACTGAAGCTTTCTTT